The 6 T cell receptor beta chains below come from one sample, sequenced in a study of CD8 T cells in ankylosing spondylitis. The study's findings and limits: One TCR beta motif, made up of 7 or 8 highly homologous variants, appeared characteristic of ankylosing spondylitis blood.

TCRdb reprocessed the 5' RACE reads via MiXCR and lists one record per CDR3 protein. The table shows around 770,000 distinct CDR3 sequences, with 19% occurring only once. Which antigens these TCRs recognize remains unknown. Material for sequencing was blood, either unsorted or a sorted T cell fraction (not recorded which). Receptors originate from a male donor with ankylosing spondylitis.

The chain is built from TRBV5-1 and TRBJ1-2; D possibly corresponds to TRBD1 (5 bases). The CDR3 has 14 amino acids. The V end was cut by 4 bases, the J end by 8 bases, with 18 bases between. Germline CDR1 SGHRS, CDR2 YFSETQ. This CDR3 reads CASSVEQGQEGYTF. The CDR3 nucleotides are TGCGCCAGCAGCGTGGAGCAGGGTCAGGAGGGCTACACCTTC.

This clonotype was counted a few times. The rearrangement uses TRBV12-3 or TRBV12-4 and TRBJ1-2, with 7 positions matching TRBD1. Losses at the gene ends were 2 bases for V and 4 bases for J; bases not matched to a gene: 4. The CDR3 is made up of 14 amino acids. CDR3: CASSLRDSRYGYTF. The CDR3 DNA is TGTGCCAGCAGTTTAAGGGACAGCCGCTATGGCTACACCTTC.

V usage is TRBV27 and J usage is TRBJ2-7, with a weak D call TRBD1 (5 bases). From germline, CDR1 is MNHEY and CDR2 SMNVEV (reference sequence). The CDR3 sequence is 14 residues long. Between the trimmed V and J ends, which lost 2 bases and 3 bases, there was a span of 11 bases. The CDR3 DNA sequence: TGTGCCAGCAGTTTAGGCAGGGCAAACTACGAGCAGTACTTC. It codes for CASSLGRANYEQYF.

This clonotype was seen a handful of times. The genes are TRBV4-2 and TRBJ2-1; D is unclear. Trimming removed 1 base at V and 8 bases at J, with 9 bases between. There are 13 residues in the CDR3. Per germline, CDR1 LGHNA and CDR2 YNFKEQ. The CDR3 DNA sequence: TGTGCCAGCAGCCAAGGTCGTGGGGATGAGCAGTTCTTC. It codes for CASSQGRGDEQFF.

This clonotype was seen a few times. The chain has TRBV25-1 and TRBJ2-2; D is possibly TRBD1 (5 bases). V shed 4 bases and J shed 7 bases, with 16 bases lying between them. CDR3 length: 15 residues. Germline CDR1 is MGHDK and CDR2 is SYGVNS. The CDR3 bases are TGTGCCAGCAGTGTATCCAGGGTGGGGATCGGGGAGCTGTTTTTT. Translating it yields CASSVSRVGIGELFF.

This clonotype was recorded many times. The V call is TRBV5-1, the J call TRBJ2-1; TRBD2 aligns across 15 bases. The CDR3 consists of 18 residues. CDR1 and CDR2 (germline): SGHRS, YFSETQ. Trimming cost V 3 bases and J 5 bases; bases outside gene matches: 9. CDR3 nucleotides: TGCGCCAGCAGCTCCTCCGGGACTAGCGGGAGGCAGGACAATGAGCAGTTCTTC. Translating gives CASSSSGTSGRQDNEQFF. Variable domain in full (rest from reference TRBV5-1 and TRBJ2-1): KAGVTQTPRYLIKTRGQQVTLSCSPISGHRSVSWYQQTPGQGLQFLFEYFSETQRNKGNFPGRFSGRQFSNSRSEMNVSTLELGDSALYLCASSSSGTSGRQDNEQFFGPGTRLTVL.